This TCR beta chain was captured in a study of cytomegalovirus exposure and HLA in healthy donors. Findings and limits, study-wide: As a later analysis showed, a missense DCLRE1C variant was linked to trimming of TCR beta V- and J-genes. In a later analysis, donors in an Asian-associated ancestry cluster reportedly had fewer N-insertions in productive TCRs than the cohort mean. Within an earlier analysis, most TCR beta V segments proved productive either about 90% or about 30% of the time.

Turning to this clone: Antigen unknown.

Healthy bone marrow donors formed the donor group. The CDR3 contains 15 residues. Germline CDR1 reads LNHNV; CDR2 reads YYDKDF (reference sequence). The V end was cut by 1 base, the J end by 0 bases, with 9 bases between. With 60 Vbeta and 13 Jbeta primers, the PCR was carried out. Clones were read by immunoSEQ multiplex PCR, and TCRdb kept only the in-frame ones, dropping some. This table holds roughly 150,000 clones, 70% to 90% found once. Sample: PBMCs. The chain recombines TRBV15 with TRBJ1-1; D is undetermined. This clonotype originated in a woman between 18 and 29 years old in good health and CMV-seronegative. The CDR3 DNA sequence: TGTGCCACCAGCAGAGGCACAAGTATGAACACTGAAGCTTTCTTT. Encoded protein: CATSRGTSMNTEAFF.